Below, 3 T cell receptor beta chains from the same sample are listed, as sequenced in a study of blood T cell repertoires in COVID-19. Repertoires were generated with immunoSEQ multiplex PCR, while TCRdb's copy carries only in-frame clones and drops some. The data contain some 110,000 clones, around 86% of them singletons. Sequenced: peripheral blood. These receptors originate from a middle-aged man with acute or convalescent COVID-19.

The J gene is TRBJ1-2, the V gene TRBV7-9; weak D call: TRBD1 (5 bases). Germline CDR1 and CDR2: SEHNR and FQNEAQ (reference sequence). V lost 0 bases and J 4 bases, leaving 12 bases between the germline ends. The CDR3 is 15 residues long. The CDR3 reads CASSLARQSAYGYTF. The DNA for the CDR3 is TGTGCCAGCAGCTTAGCCAGACAGAGCGCCTATGGCTACACCTTC.

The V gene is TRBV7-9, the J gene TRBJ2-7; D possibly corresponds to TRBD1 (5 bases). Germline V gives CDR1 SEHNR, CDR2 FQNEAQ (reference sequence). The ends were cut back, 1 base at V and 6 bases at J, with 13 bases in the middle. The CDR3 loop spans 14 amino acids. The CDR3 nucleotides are TGTGCCAGCAGCTTAGAACCAGGGTCGGGCGAGCAGTACTTC. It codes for CASSLEPGSGEQYF.

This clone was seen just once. CDR3 sequence (DNA): TGTGCCAGTAGTACCCGGACTAGCACAGATACGCAGTATTTT. It encodes CASSTRTSTDTQYF. The J gene is TRBJ2-3, the V gene TRBV19, with D tentatively TRBD2 (5 bases). The V end was cut by 4 bases, the J end by 0 bases, with 8 bases between. The germline V gene encodes CDR1 LNHDA and CDR2 SQIVND (reference sequence). CDR3 length equals 14 residues.